This T cell receptor beta chain was documented in a study of post-analysis software for immune sequencing data. At the level of the study: Patients had relapsing-remitting, secondary progressive or progressive-relapsing multiple sclerosis; some lacked subtype.

Study findings and constraints: Patients with multiple sclerosis recorded significantly lower normalized Chao1 diversity than controls, the study found. The five TRBV segments detected at higher frequency in patients than in controls included TRBV5-6, TRBV5-1 and TRBV20-1.

Unique molecular identifiers were present in the TCR beta cDNA libraries. Starting from roughly 1.1 to 9.2 million T cells, the study yielded roughly 0.5 million cDNA molecules. MiXCR was run by TCRdb on the PCR reads, yielding one entry per CDR3 protein. Of hundreds of thousands of distinct CDR3 sequences listed, approximately 59% are singletons. This clonotype was recorded a few times. No antigen is known for it. The V end was cut by 3 bases, the J end by 7 bases, with 18 bases between. This CDR3 has 15 amino acids. Germline lookup yields CDR1 SGHTA and CDR2 FQGNSA. The TCR was taken from a girl aged 2-15 years with multiple sclerosis. The material sequenced was blood. The gene calls are TRBV7-2 and TRBJ1-2, with TRBD1 as a possible D gene (5 bases). CDR3 region: CASSFGGIAVVGYTF. CDR3 in DNA: TGTGCCAGCAGCTTTGGGGGTATCGCGGTGGTTGGCTACACCTTC. Using reference TRBV7-2 and TRBJ1-2 for the parts outside the CDR3, the full variable domain is GAGVSQSPSNKVTEKGKDVELRCDPISGHTALYWYRQSLGQGLEFLIYFQGNSAPDKSGLPSDRFSAERTGGSVSTLTIQRTQQEDSAVYLCASSFGGIAVVGYTFGSGTRLTVV.